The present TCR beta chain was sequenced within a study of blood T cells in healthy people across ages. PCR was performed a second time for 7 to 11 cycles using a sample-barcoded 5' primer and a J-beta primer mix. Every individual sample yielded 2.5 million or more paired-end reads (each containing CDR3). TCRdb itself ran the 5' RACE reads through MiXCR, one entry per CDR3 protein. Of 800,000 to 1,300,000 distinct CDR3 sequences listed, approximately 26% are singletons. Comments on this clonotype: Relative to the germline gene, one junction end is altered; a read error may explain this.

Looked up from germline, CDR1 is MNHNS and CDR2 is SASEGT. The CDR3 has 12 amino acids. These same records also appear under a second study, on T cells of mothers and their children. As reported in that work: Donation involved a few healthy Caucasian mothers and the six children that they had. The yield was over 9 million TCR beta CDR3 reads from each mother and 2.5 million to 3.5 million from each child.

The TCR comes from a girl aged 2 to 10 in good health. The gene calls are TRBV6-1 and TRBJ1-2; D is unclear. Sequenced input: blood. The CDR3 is CVSKGLNYGYTF. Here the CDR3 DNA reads TGTGTCAGCAAAGGACTCAACTATGGCTACACCTTC.